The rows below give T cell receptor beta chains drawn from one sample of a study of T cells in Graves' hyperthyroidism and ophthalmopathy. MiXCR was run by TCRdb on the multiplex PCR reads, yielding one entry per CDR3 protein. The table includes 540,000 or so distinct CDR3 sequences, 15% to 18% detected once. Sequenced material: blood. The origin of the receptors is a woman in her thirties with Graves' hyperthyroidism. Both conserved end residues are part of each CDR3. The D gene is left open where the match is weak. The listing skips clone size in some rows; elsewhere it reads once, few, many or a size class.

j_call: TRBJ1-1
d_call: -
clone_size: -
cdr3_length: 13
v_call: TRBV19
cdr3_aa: CASTGLGYTEAFF
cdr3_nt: TGTGCCAGTACCGGGTTGGGATACACTGAAGCTTTCTTT

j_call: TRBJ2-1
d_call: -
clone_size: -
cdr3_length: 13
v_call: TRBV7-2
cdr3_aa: CATGQILFNEQFF
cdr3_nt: TGTGCCACCGGACAGATCTTGTTCAATGAGCAGTTCTTC

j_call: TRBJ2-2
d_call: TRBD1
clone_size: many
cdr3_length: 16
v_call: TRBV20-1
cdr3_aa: CSAMGTVGPTTGELFF
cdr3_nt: TGCAGTGCTATGGGGACAGTCGGACCGACCACCGGGGAGCTGTTTTTT

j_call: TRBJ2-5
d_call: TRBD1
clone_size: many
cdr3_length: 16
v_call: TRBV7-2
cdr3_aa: CASSSRTDRGRETQYF
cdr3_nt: TGTGCCAGCAGCTCAAGAACTGACAGGGGGCGTGAGACCCAGTACTTC

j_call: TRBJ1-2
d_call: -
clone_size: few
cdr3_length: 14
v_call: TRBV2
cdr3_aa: CASSEGQTNYGYTF
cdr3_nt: TGTGCCAGCAGTGAAGGCCAGACTAACTATGGCTACACCTTC

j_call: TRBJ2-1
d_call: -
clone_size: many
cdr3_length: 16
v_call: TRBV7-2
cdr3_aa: CASSLNGGRSYNEQFF
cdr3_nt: TGTGCCAGCAGCTTAAATGGGGGTAGGTCCTACAATGAGCAGTTCTTC

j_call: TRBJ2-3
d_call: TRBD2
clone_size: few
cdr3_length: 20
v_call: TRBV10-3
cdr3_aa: CAISESTSGREGSNTDTQYF
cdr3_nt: TGTGCCATCAGTGAGTCGACTAGCGGGAGGGAGGGCTCAAACACAGATACGCAGTATTTT

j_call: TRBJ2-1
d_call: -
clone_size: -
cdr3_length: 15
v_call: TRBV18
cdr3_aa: CASSGQREAYNEQFF
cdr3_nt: TGTGCCAGCTCAGGACAGCGGGAAGCCTACAATGAGCAGTTCTTC

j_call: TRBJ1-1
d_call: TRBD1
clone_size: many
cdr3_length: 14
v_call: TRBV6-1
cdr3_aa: CASARRDRDTEAFF
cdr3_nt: TGTGCCAGCGCCCGACGGGACAGGGATACTGAAGCTTTCTTT

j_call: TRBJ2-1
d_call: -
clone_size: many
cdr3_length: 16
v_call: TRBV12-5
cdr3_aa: CASGLVPPFSYNEQFF
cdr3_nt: TGTGCTAGTGGTTTGGTACCCCCTTTCTCCTACAATGAGCAGTTCTTC

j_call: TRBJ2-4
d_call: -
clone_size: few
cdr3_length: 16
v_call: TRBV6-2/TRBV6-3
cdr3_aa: CASSYASPPAKNIQYF
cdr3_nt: TGTGCCAGCAGTTACGCATCGCCACCAGCCAAAAACATTCAGTACTTC

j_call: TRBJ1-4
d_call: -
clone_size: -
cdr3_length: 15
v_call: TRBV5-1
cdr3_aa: CASSLAGGGVEKLFF
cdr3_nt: TGCGCCAGCAGCTTGGCTGGTGGCGGGGTTGAAAAACTGTTTTTT

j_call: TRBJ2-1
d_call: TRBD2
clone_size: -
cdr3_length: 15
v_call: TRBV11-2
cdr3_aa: CASSRGLAGVKEQFF
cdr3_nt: TGTGCCAGCAGCCGCGGACTAGCGGGAGTAAAGGAGCAGTTCTTC

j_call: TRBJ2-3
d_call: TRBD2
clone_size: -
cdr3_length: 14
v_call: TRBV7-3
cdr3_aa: CASSGGSSTDTQYF
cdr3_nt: TGTGCCAGCAGTGGCGGGAGCAGCACAGATACGCAGTATTTT

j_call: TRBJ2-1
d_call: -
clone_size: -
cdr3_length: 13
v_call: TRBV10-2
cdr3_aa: CASARAADNEQFF
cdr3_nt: TGCGCCAGCGCTAGGGCTGCGGACAATGAGCAGTTCTTC

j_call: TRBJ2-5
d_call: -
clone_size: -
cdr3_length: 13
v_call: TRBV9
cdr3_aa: CASSVSGDGTQYF
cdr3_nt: TGTGCCAGCAGCGTATCCGGAGATGGGACCCAGTACTTC